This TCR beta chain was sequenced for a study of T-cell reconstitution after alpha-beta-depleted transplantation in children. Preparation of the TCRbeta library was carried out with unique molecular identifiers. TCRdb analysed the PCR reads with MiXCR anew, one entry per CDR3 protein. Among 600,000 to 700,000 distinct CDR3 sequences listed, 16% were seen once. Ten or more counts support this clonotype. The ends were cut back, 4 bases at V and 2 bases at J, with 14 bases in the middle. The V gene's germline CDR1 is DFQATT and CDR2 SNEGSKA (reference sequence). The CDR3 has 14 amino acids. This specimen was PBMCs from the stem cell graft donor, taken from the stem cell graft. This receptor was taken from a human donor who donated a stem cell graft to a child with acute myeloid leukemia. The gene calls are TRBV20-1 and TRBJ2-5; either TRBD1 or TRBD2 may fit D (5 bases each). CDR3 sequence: CSATDEGPQETQYF. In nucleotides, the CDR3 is TGCAGTGCTACCGATGAGGGACCACAAGAGACCCAGTACTTC.